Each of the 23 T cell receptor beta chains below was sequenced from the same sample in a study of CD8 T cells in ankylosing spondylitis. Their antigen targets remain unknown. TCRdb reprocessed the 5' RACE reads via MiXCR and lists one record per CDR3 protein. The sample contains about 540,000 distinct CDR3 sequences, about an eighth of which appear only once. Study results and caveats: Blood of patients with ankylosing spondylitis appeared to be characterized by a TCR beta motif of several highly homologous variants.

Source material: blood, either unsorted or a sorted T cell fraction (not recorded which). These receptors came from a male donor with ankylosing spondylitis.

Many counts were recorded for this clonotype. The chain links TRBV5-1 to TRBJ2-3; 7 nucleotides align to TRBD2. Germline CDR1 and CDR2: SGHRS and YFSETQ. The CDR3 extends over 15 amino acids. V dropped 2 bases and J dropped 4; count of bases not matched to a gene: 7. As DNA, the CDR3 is TGCGCCAGCAGCTTAGTGGGAGGGCGCGCAGATACGCAGTATTTT. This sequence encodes CASSLVGGRADTQYF. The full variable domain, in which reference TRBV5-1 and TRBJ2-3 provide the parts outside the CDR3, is KAGVTQTPRYLIKTRGQQVTLSCSPISGHRSVSWYQQTPGQGLQFLFEYFSETQRNKGNFPGRFSGRQFSNSRSEMNVSTLELGDSALYLCASSLVGGRADTQYFGPGTRLTVL.

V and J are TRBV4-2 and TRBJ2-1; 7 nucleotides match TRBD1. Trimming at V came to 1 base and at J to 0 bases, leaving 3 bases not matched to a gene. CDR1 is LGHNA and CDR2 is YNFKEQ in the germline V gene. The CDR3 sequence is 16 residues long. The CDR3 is CASSQGRDSSYNEQFF. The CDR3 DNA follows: TGTGCCAGCAGCCAAGGCCGGGACAGCTCCTACAATGAGCAGTTCTTC.

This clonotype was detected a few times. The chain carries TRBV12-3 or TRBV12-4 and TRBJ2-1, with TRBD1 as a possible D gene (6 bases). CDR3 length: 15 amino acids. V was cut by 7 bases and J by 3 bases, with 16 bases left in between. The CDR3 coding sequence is TGTGCCAGCACCCCCCAGGGGATCCTCTACAATGAGCAGTTCTTC. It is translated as CASTPQGILYNEQFF.

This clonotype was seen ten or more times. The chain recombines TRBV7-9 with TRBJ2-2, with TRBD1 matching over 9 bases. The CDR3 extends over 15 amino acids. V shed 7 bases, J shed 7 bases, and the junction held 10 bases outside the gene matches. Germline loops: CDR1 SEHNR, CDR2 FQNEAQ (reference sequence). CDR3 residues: CASTTGQGTVGELFF. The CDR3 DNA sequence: TGTGCCAGCACCACGGGACAGGGAACCGTCGGGGAGCTGTTTTTT.

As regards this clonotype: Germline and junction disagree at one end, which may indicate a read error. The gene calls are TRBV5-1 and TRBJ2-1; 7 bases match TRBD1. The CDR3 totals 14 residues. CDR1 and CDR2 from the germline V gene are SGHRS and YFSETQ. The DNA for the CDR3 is TGCGCCAGCAGCACAGGGACAGTCTACAATAAGCAGTTCTTC. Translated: CASSTGTVYNKQFF. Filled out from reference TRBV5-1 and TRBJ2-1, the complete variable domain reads KAGVTQTPRYLIKTRGQQVTLSCSPISGHRSVSWYQQTPGQGLQFLFEYFSETQRNKGNFPGRFSGRQFSNSRSEMNVSTLELGDSALYLCASSTGTVYNKQFFGPGTRLTVL.

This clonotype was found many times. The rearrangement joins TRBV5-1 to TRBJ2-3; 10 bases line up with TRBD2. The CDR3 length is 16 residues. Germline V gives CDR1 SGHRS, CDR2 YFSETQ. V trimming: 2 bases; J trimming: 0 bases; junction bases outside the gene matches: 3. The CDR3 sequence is CASSLMTSGSTDTQYF. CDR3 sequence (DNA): TGCGCCAGCAGCTTAATGACTAGCGGGAGCACAGATACGCAGTATTTT.

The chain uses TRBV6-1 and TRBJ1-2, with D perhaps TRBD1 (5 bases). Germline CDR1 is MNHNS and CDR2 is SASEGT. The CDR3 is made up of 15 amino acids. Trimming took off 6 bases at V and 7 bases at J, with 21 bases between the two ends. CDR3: CASRGYRSGGVGYTF. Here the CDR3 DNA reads TGTGCCAGCAGGGGATACAGGTCCGGAGGAGTTGGCTACACCTTC.

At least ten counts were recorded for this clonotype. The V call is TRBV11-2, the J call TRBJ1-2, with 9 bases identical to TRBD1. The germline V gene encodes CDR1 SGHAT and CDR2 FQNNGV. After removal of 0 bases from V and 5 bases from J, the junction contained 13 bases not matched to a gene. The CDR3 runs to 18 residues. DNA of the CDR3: TGTGCCAGCAGCTTAGAGCAGGGAAGGACAGGGGTGCGTTATGGCTACACCTTC. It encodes CASSLEQGRTGVRYGYTF.

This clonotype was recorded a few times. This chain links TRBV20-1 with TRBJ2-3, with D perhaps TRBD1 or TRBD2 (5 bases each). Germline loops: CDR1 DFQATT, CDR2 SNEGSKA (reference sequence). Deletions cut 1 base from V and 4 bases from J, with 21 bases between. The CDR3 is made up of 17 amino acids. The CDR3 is CSARAQGTLWASDTQYF. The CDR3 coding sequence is TGCAGTGCTAGAGCTCAAGGGACGCTGTGGGCCTCAGATACGCAGTATTTT.

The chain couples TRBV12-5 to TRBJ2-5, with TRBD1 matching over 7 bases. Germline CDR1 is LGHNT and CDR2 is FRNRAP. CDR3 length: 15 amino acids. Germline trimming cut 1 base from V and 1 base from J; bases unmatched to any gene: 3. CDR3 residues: CASGLDRGPQETQYF. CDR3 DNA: TGTGCTAGTGGTTTGGACAGGGGCCCCCAAGAGACCCAGTACTTC.

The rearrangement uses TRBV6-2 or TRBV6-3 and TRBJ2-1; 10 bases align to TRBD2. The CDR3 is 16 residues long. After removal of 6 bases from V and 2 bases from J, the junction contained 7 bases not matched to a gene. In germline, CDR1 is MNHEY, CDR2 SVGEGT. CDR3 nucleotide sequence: TGTGCCAGCAGAACAATGGGACTAGCGACCTACAATGAGCAGTTCTTC. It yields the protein CASRTMGLATYNEQFF.

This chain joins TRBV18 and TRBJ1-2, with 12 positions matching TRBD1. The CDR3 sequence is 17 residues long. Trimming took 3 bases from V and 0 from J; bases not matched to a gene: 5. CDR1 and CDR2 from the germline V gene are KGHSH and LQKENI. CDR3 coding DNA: TGTGCCAGCTCACCCGGGACAGGGGGCCGCACTAACTATGGCTACACCTTC. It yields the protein CASSPGTGGRTNYGYTF.

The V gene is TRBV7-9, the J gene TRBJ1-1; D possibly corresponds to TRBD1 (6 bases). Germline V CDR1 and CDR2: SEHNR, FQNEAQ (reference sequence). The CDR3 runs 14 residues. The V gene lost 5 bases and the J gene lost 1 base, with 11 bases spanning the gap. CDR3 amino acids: CASSPGTRNTEAFF. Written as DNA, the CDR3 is TGTGCCAGCAGCCCTGGGACAAGGAACACTGAAGCTTTCTTT.

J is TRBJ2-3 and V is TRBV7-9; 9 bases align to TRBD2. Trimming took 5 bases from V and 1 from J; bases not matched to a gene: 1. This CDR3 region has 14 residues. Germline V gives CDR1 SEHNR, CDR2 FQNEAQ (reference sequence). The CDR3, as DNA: TGTGCCAGCAGCCAGCGGGAGGGCACAGATACGCAGTATTTT. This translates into CASSQREGTDTQYF.

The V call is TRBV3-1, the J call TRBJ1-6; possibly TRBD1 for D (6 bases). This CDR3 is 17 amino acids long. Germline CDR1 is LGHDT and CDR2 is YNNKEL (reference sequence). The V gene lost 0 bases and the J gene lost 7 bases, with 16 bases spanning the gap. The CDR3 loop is CASSQEEGGQGNSPLHF. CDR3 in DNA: TGTGCCAGCAGCCAAGAGGAGGGGGGCCAGGGAAATTCACCCCTCCACTTT.

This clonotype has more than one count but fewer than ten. The CDR3 loop is CASSINKGRTEAFF. CDR3 sequence (DNA): TGTGCCAGTAGTATAAACAAGGGAAGGACTGAAGCTTTCTTT. This rearrangement joins TRBV19 to TRBJ1-1; D remains unclear. Between the trimmed V and J ends, which lost 2 bases and 5 bases, there was a span of 12 bases. Germline CDR1 and CDR2: LNHDA and SQIVND (reference sequence). The CDR3 consists of 14 residues.

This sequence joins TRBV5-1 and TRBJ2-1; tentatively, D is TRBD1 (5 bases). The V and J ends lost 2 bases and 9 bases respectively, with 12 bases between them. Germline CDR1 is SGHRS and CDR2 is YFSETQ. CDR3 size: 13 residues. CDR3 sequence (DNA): TGCGCCAGCAGCTTACCGACAGAAGGTGAGCAGTTCTTC. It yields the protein CASSLPTEGEQFF. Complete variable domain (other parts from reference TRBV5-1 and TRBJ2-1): KAGVTQTPRYLIKTRGQQVTLSCSPISGHRSVSWYQQTPGQGLQFLFEYFSETQRNKGNFPGRFSGRQFSNSRSEMNVSTLELGDSALYLCASSLPTEGEQFFGPGTRLTVL.

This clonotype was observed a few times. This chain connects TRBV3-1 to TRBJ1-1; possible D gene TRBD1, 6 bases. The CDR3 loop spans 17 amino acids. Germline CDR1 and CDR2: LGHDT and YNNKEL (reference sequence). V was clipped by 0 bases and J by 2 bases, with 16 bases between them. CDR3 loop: CASSQDPGGPTNTEAFF. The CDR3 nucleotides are TGTGCCAGCAGCCAAGACCCCGGGGGGCCAACTAACACTGAAGCTTTCTTT.

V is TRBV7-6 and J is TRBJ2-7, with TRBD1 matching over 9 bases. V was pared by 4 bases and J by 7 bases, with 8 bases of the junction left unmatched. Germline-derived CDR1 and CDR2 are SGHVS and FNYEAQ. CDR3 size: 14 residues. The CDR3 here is CASSWGTGKLEQYF. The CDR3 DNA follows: TGTGCCAGCAGCTGGGGGACAGGGAAATTGGAGCAGTACTTC.

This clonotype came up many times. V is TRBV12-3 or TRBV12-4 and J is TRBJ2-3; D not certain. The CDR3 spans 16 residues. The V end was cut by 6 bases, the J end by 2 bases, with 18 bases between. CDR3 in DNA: TGTGCCAGCAGACCAGAGACCCCCGGAGACACAGATACGCAGTATTTT. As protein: CASRPETPGDTDTQYF.

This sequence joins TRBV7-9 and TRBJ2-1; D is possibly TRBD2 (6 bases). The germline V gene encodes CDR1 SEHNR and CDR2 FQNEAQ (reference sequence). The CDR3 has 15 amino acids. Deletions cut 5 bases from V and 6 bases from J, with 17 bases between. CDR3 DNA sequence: TGTGCCAGCAGCCCCACGAGCGGGCCGGGCAATGAGCAGTTCTTC. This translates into CASSPTSGPGNEQFF.

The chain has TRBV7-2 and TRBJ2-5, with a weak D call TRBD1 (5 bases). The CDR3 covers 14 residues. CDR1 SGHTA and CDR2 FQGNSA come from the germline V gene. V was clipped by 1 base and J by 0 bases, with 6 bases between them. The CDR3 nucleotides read TGTGCCAGCAGCTTAGGACAGCACCAAGAGACCCAGTACTTC. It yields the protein CASSLGQHQETQYF.

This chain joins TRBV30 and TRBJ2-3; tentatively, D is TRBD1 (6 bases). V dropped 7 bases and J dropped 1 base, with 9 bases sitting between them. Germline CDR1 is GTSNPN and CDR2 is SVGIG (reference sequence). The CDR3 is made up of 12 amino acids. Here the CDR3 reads CASQGRTDTQYF. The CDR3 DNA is TGTGCCTCACAGGGCCGCACAGATACGCAGTATTTT.